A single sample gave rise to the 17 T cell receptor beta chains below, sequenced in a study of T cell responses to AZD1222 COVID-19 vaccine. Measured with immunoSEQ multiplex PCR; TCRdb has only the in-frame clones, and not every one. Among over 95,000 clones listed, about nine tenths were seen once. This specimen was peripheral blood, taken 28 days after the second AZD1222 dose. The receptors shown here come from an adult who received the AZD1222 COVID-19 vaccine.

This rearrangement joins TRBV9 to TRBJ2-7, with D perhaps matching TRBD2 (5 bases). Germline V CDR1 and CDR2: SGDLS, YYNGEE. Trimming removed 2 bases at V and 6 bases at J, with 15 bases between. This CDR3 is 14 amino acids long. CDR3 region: CASSVSSGLGEQYF. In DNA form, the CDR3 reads TGTGCCAGCAGCGTCAGCTCGGGGTTGGGCGAGCAGTACTTC.

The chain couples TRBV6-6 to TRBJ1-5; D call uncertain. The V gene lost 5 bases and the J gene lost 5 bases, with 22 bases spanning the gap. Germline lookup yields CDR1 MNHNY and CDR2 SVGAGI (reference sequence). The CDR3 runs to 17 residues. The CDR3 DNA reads TGTGCCAGCAGTCGAACATTCGGGCCACTGGGTGATCAGCCCCAGCATTTT. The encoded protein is CASSRTFGPLGDQPQHF.

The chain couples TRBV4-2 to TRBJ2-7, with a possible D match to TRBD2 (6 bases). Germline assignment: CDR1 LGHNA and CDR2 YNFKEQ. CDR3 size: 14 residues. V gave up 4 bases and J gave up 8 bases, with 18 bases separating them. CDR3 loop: CASSRRLGEIQQYF. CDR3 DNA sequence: TGTGCCAGCAGCCGACGACTAGGGGAGATACAGCAGTACTTC.

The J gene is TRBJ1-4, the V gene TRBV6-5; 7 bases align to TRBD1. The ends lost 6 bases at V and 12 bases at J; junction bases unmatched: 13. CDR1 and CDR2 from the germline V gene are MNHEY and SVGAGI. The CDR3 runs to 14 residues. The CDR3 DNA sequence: TGTGCCAGCAGCGAGGGGACAGCCGGCCTAGAACTGTTTTTT. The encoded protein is CASSEGTAGLELFF.

CDR3 sequence reads: CATSTRQGQQETQYF. The DNA of the CDR3 is TGTGCCACCAGCACACGACAGGGACAACAAGAGACCCAGTACTTC. The J gene is TRBJ2-5, the V gene TRBV15, with 7 bases lining up with TRBD1. The germline V gene encodes CDR1 LNHNV and CDR2 YYDKDF (reference sequence). Trimming removed 4 bases from V and 2 bases from J; junction bases left unmatched: 7. The CDR3 is made up of 15 amino acids.

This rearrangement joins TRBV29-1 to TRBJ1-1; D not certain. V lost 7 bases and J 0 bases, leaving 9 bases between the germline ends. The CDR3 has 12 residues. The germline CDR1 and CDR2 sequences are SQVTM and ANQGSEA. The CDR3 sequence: CSAQWVNTEAFF. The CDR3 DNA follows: TGCAGCGCCCAGTGGGTGAACACTGAAGCTTTCTTT.

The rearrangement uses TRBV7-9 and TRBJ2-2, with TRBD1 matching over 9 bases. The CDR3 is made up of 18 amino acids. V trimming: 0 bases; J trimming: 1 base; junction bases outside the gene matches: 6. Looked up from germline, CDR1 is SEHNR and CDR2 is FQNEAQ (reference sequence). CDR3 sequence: CASSLAWGQGMNTGELFF. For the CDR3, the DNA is TGTGCCAGCAGCTTAGCGTGGGGACAGGGAATGAACACCGGGGAGCTGTTTTTT.

The CDR3 DNA follows: TGTGCCAGCAGTGAGATATCGGGACTAGCGGGGGGTGAGCAGTACTTC. Translated: CASSEISGLAGGEQYF. The rearrangement joins TRBV6-1 to TRBJ2-7, with 15 nucleotides matching TRBD2. V was pared by 3 bases and J by 7 bases, with 7 bases of the junction left unmatched. Germline V lookup: CDR1 MNHNS, CDR2 SASEGT. The CDR3 is made up of 16 amino acids.

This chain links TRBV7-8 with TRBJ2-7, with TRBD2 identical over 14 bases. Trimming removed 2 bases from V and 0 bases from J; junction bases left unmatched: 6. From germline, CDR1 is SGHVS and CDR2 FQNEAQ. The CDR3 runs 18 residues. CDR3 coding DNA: TGTGCCAGCAGCTTAAGGACTAGCGGGGGGCCCAACTCCTACGAGCAGTACTTC. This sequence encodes CASSLRTSGGPNSYEQYF. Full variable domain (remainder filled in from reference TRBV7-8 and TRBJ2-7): GAGVSQSPRYKVAKRGQDVALRCDPISGHVSLFWYQQALGQGPEFLTYFQNEAQLDKSGLPSDRFFAERPEGSVSTLKIQRTQQEDSAVYLCASSLRTSGGPNSYEQYFGPGTRLTVT.

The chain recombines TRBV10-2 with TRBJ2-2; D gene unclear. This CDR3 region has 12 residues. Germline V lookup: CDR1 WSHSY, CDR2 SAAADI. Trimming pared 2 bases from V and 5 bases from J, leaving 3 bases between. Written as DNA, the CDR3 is TGCGCCAGCAGTGAGCTAACCGGGGAGCTGTTTTTT. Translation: CASSELTGELFF.

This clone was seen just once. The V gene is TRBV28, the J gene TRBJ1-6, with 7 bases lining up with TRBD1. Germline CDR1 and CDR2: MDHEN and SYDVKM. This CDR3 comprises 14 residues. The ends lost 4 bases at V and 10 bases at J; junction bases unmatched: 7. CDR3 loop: CASSSYRGESPLHF. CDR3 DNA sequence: TGTGCCAGCAGTTCATACAGGGGAGAGTCACCCCTCCACTTT.

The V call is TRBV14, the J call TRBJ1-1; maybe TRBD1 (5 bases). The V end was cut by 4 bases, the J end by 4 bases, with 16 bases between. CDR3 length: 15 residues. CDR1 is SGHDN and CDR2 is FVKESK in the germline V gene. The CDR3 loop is CASSPQGLGGTEAFF. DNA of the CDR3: TGTGCCAGCAGCCCCCAGGGACTCGGGGGCACTGAAGCTTTCTTT.

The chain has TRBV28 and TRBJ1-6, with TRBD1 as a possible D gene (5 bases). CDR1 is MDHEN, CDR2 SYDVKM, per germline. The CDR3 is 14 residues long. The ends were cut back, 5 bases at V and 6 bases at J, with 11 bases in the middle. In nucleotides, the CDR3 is TGTGCCAGCAGTCCGGGACTCACTAATTCACCCCTCCACTTT. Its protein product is CASSPGLTNSPLHF.

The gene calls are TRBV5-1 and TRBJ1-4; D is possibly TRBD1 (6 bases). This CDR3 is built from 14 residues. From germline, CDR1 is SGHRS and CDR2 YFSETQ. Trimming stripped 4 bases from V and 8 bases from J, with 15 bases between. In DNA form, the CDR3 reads TGCGCCAGCAGCCAGCAGGGGTTAGGAGAAAAACTGTTTTTT. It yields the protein CASSQQGLGEKLFF.

This CDR3 is CASSGGVSTDTQYF. DNA of the CDR3: TGTGCCAGCAGCGGAGGGGTGTCCACAGATACGCAGTATTTT. The chain combines TRBV9 with TRBJ2-3, with D tentatively TRBD1 or TRBD2 (5 bases each). There are 14 residues in the CDR3. CDR1 and CDR2 (germline): SGDLS, YYNGEE. The ends were cut back, 3 bases at V and 2 bases at J, with 10 bases in the middle. The full variable domain, rest sourced from reference TRBV9 and TRBJ2-3, is DSGVTQTPKHLITATGQRVTLRCSPRSGDLSVYWYQQSLDQGLQFLIQYYNGEERAKGNILERFSAQQFPDLHSELNLSSLELGDSALYFCASSGGVSTDTQYFGPGTRLTVL.

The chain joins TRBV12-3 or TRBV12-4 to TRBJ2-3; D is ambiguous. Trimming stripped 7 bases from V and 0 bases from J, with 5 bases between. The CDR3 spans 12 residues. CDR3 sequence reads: CASTTSTDTQYF. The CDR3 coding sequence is TGTGCCAGCACAACTAGCACAGATACGCAGTATTTT.

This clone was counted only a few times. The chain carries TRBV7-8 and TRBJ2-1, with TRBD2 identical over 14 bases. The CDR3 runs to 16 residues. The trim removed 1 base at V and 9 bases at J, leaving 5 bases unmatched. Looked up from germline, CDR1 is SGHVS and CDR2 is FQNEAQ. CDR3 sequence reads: CASSLVSTSGGAEQFF. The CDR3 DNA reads TGTGCCAGCAGCTTAGTCTCGACTAGCGGGGGGGCTGAGCAGTTCTTC.